These 19 T cell receptor beta chains originate from one sample sequenced in a study of T cell responses to AZD1222 COVID-19 vaccine. Data came from immunoSEQ multiplex PCR; TCRdb stores just in-frame clones and leaves some out. This table holds 120,000 to 150,000 clones, 88% found once. The sample in question was peripheral blood, obtained on day 0 of AZD1222 vaccination. The source is an adult in good health.

The gene calls are TRBV20-1 and TRBJ1-2; perhaps TRBD1 as D (6 bases). CDR1 is DFQATT and CDR2 is SNEGSKA in the germline V gene (reference sequence). V was trimmed by 3 bases and J by 6 bases, leaving 11 bases between them. CDR3 length equals 12 residues. CDR3 residues: CSASRGADGYTF. CDR3 sequence (DNA): TGCAGTGCTAGTCGGGGGGCGGATGGCTACACCTTC.

The chain links TRBV7-2 to TRBJ1-5; TRBD1 matches 9 bases. This CDR3 is 14 amino acids long. From germline, CDR1 is SGHTA and CDR2 FQGNSA. After removal of 5 bases from V and 6 bases from J, the junction contained 5 bases not matched to a gene. The CDR3: CASSNTGGLQPQHF. The CDR3 bases are TGTGCCAGCAGCAATACAGGGGGCCTTCAGCCCCAGCATTTT.

The chain couples TRBV19 to TRBJ1-5; D is possibly TRBD1 (5 bases). The CDR3 has 14 residues. V dropped 8 bases and J dropped 1 base, with 12 bases sitting between them. The V gene's germline CDR1 is LNHDA and CDR2 SQIVND (reference sequence). CDR3 loop: CASVRGSSNQPQHF. In DNA form, the CDR3 reads TGTGCCAGTGTTAGGGGTTCAAGCAATCAGCCCCAGCATTTT.

The chain couples TRBV7-9 to TRBJ1-2, with D possibly being TRBD1 (5 bases). Germline values: CDR1 SEHNR, CDR2 FQNEAQ (reference sequence). CDR3 length equals 15 residues. Trimming cost V 5 bases and J 4 bases, with 17 bases left between them. The CDR3 DNA sequence: TGTGCCAGCAGCCCCGGGGCAGGGTATCCCTATGGCTACACCTTC. This codes for CASSPGAGYPYGYTF.

V and J are TRBV2 and TRBJ2-1; D call uncertain. CDR1 SNHLY and CDR2 FYNNEI come from the germline V gene. The CDR3 is 11 residues long. Trimming shortened V by 1 base and J by 8 bases, and 3 bases separated the two germline ends. In DNA form, the CDR3 reads TGTGCCAGCAGTGAAGGCGATGAGCAGTTCTTC. This encodes CASSEGDEQFF.

As to this clone: The junction departs from germline at one end; a sequencing error may be responsible. Distinct nucleotide sequences in the sample also encode this CDR3. This rearrangement joins TRBV12-3 or TRBV12-4 to TRBJ1-1, with 7 bases that match TRBD1. The CDR3 runs to 13 residues. CDR3 residues: CASSRTGDTEAFF. The DNA of the CDR3 is TGTGCCAGCAGCCGTACAGGGGACACTGAGGCTTTCTTT.

This chain links TRBV29-1 with TRBJ1-1, with 7 bases lining up with TRBD1. V was pared by 5 bases and J by 6 bases, with 21 bases of the junction left unmatched. The CDR3 has 17 residues. CDR1 is SQVTM and CDR2 is ANQGSEA in the germline V gene. CDR3 sequence: CSVLAPGQQTTNPEAFF. The CDR3 DNA follows: TGCAGCGTTCTTGCCCCGGGACAGCAAACGACCAACCCTGAAGCTTTCTTT.

The chain combines TRBV19 with TRBJ1-2, with a tentative D call TRBD1 (5 bases). CDR1 and CDR2 (germline): LNHDA, SQIVND (reference sequence). V lost 3 bases, J lost 5 bases, and 10 bases lay in between. This CDR3 has 13 residues. The CDR3 DNA reads as TGTGCCAGTAGTATGGGAGGGGTTTATGGCTACACCTTC. Its protein product is CASSMGGVYGYTF. The variable domain in full, completed from reference TRBV19 and TRBJ1-2, reads DGGITQSPKYLFRKEGQNVTLSCEQNLNHDAMYWYRQDPGQGLRLIYYSQIVNDFQKGDIAEGYSVSREKKESFPLTVTSAQKNPTAFYLCASSMGGVYGYTFGSGTRLTVV.

The table lists this clone with a count of one. The chain uses TRBV11-2 and TRBJ1-1; the D is unclear. Trimming shortened V by 0 bases and J by 4 bases, and 12 bases separated the two germline ends. The germline V gene encodes CDR1 SGHAT and CDR2 FQNNGV. The CDR3 is 15 amino acids. The CDR3 DNA reads TGTGCCAGCAGCTTAGACGGGGTCGTGAGCACTGAAGCTTTCTTT. Translating it yields CASSLDGVVSTEAFF.

The chain employs TRBV28 and TRBJ2-1; 10 nucleotides match TRBD2. The germline CDR1 and CDR2 sequences are MDHEN and SYDVKM. CDR3 size: 18 residues. Trimming took 3 bases from V and 1 from J; bases not matched to a gene: 9. In DNA form, the CDR3 reads TGTGCCAGCAGTTTTGGTACTAGCGGGAAAGGGTCCTACAATGAGCAGTTCTTC. Protein sequence: CASSFGTSGKGSYNEQFF. Complete variable domain (other parts from reference TRBV28 and TRBJ2-1): DVKVTQSSRYLVKRTGEKVFLECVQDMDHENMFWYRQDPGLGLRLIYFSYDVKMKEKGDIPEGYSVSREKKERFSLILESASTNQTSMYLCASSFGTSGKGSYNEQFFGPGTRLTVL.

The V call is TRBV27, the J call TRBJ1-3; D remains ambiguous. Germline V gives CDR1 MNHEY, CDR2 SMNVEV (reference sequence). This CDR3 contains 14 residues. Trimming removed 11 bases at V and 0 bases at J, with 14 bases between. CDR3 bases: TGTGCCTCCTCGGCGGCGAGCTCTGGAAACACCATATATTTT. The encoded protein is CASSAASSGNTIYF.

This clone was seen only once. This chain connects TRBV6-1 to TRBJ1-3; D not certain. The CDR3 runs to 16 residues. Trimming removed 4 bases from V and 4 bases from J, with 17 bases in between. CDR1 and CDR2 (germline): MNHNS, SASEGT. The CDR3 DNA sequence: TGTGCCAGCAGTGTCGCTCAAGGAGGGATGGGAAACACCATATATTTT. It yields the protein CASSVAQGGMGNTIYF.

This rearrangement joins TRBV6-5 to TRBJ2-7, with 11 positions matching TRBD2. Per germline, CDR1 MNHEY and CDR2 SVGAGI. Trimming took 8 bases from V and 9 from J; bases not matched to a gene: 3. This CDR3 is built from 11 residues. The CDR3: CASGTSGTQYF. CDR3 in DNA: TGTGCCAGCGGGACTAGCGGTACGCAGTACTTC.

V usage is TRBV7-8 and J usage is TRBJ2-7, with no clear D. The germline V gene encodes CDR1 SGHVS and CDR2 FQNEAQ. Trimming stripped 5 bases from V and 2 bases from J, with 13 bases between. The CDR3 consists of 14 residues. DNA for the CDR3: TGTGCCAGCAGCCAAAATCCAGTCACCTACGAGCAGTACTTC. Translation: CASSQNPVTYEQYF.

The chain joins TRBV6-5 to TRBJ1-2; TRBD1 aligns across 7 bases. The CDR3 has 13 amino acids. Trimming cost V 6 bases and J 8 bases; bases outside gene matches: 9. Germline CDR1 and CDR2: MNHEY and SVGAGI. The CDR3 here is CASSLDGTVGYTF. CDR3 nucleotide sequence: TGTGCCAGCAGCCTCGACGGGACAGTAGGCTACACCTTC.

The chain combines TRBV27 with TRBJ2-2, with D possibly being TRBD1 or TRBD2 (5 bases each). Germline CDR1 MNHEY, CDR2 SMNVEV (reference sequence). With 2 bases removed from V and 3 bases from J, the gap between germline ends came to 19 bases. The CDR3 extends over 18 amino acids. The CDR3 spells CASSLNPRDVADTGELFF. The CDR3 coding sequence is TGTGCCAGCAGTTTAAATCCCCGGGACGTGGCGGACACCGGGGAGCTGTTTTTT.

The rearrangement joins TRBV6-4 to TRBJ2-3; 9 bases align to TRBD2. Trimming removed 3 bases from V and 0 bases from J; junction bases left unmatched: 1. The CDR3 runs 15 residues. Germline CDR1 and CDR2: MRHNA and SNTAGT. The CDR3 region is CASSDSGGSTDTQYF. The CDR3 DNA is TGTGCCAGCAGTGATAGCGGGGGCAGCACAGATACGCAGTATTTT.

Note on this clone: This sample includes further DNA sequences coding for the same CDR3. The chain recombines TRBV5-1 with TRBJ1-1; weak D call: TRBD1 (5 bases). Germline CDR1 SGHRS, CDR2 YFSETQ. With 2 bases removed from V and 1 base from J, the gap between germline ends came to 12 bases. The CDR3 covers 15 residues. The CDR3 spells CASSLTGTGNTEAFF. The CDR3 DNA sequence: TGCGCCAGCAGCTTAACCGGGACGGGGAACACTGAAGCTTTCTTT.

This sequence joins TRBV6-1 and TRBJ2-1; 8 bases align to TRBD2. Per germline, CDR1 MNHNS and CDR2 SASEGT. The CDR3 runs to 14 residues. J gave up 8 bases and V 8 bases, and 11 bases lay outside the gene matches. CDR3 loop: CASGYSGLVHEQFF. CDR3 coding DNA: TGTGCCAGCGGGTATTCGGGACTAGTTCATGAGCAGTTCTTC.